This T cell receptor (beta chain) was recorded in a study of cytomegalovirus exposure and HLA in healthy donors. General observations from the study: Most of the CMV-associated TCR beta chains (in a later analysis) appeared to be HLA-restricted. Apart from CMV serostatus, no immune exposure information was available.

Concerning this clone itself: Its antigen is unknown.

PCR involved 60 Vbeta and 13 Jbeta primers. The method was immunoSEQ multiplex PCR; TCRdb's version includes in-frame clones alone and lacks a portion of them. The sample includes about 170,000 clones, approximately 84% of them seen just once. Trimming pared 5 bases from V and 4 bases from J, leaving 8 bases between. This CDR3 region has 12 residues. Per germline, CDR1 SGHTA and CDR2 FQGTGA. This clonotype was sampled from a woman aged 50 to 65 in good health and CMV-seropositive. Sequences were obtained from PBMCs. The rearrangement links TRBV7-3 to TRBJ1-1; tentatively, D is TRBD1 (5 bases). CDR3 sequence: CASSPQGTEAFF. The CDR3 region has the DNA TGTGCCAGCAGCCCCCAGGGCACTGAAGCTTTCTTT.